The 21 T cell receptor beta chains reported below all come from one sample, sequenced in a study of identifying expanded T cells in peripheral blood. Sequencing was performed with immunoSEQ multiplex PCR; in TCRdb, only in-frame clones are kept and a portion is missing. The table shows about 84,000 clones, with roughly 86% occurring only once. The sample was blood. These receptors came from a person aged 18-70 years in good health.

This rearrangement joins TRBV5-1 to TRBJ2-3; D uncertain. The germline V gene encodes CDR1 SGHRS and CDR2 YFSETQ. The V and J ends lost 4 bases and 3 bases respectively, with 6 bases between them. The CDR3 covers 12 residues. In DNA, the CDR3 is TGCGCCAGCAGCCTCCAAACAGATACGCAGTATTTT. Translating it yields CASSLQTDTQYF.

There are a few counts of this clone. The rearrangement links TRBV6-5 to TRBJ1-5, with TRBD1 as a possible D gene (6 bases). The V end was cut by 2 bases, the J end by 4 bases, with 12 bases between. From germline, CDR1 is MNHEY and CDR2 SVGAGI. The CDR3 consists of 15 residues. The CDR3 DNA reads TGTGCCAGCAGTTACGCACAGGGCCTTAATCAGCCCCAGCATTTT. Its protein is CASSYAQGLNQPQHF.

The gene calls are TRBV10-3 and TRBJ1-1; no definite D call. V lost 4 bases to trimming and J lost 3 bases, with 3 bases between them. The germline V gene has CDR1 ENHRY and CDR2 SYGVKD. This CDR3 comprises 11 residues. The CDR3 DNA reads as TGTGCCATCAGTGGCCACACTGAAGCTTTCTTT. Translation gives CAISGHTEAFF.

The genes are TRBV9 and TRBJ1-1, with D hard to call. With 1 base removed from V and 4 bases from J, the gap between germline ends came to 20 bases. CDR3 size: 17 residues. In germline, CDR1 is SGDLS, CDR2 YYNGEE. CDR3 sequence (DNA): TGTGCCAGCAGCGTATTCGCGTCGGTGTCTTTCGGCACTGAAGCTTTCTTT. As protein: CASSVFASVSFGTEAFF.

The chain has TRBV7-2 and TRBJ1-1; 7 bases are shared with TRBD1. Germline values: CDR1 SGHTA, CDR2 FQGNSA. The CDR3 covers 15 residues. The V gene end was trimmed by 5 bases and the J gene end by 2 bases; junction bases not matched to a gene: 8. In nucleotides, the CDR3 is TGTGCCAGCAGCGCGCGGGACAGAAGTAACACTGAAGCTTTCTTT. Translating it yields CASSARDRSNTEAFF.

The chain carries TRBV19 and TRBJ2-5, with 7 positions matching TRBD1. The germline gives CDR1 LNHDA, CDR2 SQIVND (reference sequence). J gave up 5 bases and V 6 bases, and 12 bases lay outside the gene matches. The length of the CDR3 is 15 residues. The CDR3 reads CASSRRIQGSETQYF. The CDR3 DNA reads TGTGCCAGTAGCCGGCGAATACAGGGGAGTGAGACCCAGTACTTC.

This clone is medium-sized (0.01 to 0.1%) in the sample. Other nucleotide sequences in the sample specify the same CDR3. This chain links TRBV15 with TRBJ1-5; D uncertain. V was pared by 1 base and J by 5 bases, with 6 bases between. The length of the CDR3 is 13 residues. Germline CDR1 LNHNV, CDR2 YYDKDF (reference sequence). CDR3 sequence: CATSRGRYQPQHF. CDR3 DNA sequence: TGTGCCACCAGCAGAGGCAGGTATCAGCCCCAGCATTTT. The variable domain in full, completed from reference TRBV15 and TRBJ1-5, reads DAMVIQNPRYQVTQFGKPVTLSCSQTLNHNVMYWYQQKSSQAPKLLFHYYDKDFNNEADTPDNFQSRRPNTSFCFLDIRSPGLGDTAMYLCATSRGRYQPQHFGDGTRLSIL.

J is TRBJ1-2 and V is TRBV6-1, with TRBD1 matching 8 bases. V dropped 8 bases and J dropped 6; count of bases not matched to a gene: 5. Germline CDR1 is MNHNS and CDR2 is SASEGT. This CDR3 spans 12 amino acids. The CDR3 spells CASRTGWHGYTF. The CDR3 region has the DNA TGTGCCAGCCGGACAGGGTGGCATGGCTACACCTTC.

This clone appeared a single time. V usage is TRBV6-5 and J usage is TRBJ2-7; 9 bases agree with TRBD1. CDR1 is MNHEY and CDR2 is SVGAGI in the germline V gene. V lost 2 bases to trimming and J lost 3 bases; unmatched junction nucleotides: 8. The CDR3 extends over 16 amino acids. The CDR3 DNA reads as TGTGCCAGCAGTTACCACCGGGGACAGGGTCTCTACGAGCAGTACTTC. Translation gives CASSYHRGQGLYEQYF.

J is TRBJ1-1 and V is TRBV29-1; D not resolved. Germline lookup yields CDR1 SQVTM and CDR2 ANQGSEA. The V end lost 1 base, the J end lost 1 base, and 7 bases lay between the germline ends. This CDR3 has 13 residues. CDR3 nucleotides: TGCAGCGTTGAAGGCACGGAGAACACTGAAGCTTTCTTT. Its protein product is CSVEGTENTEAFF.

This clone was seen only once. The chain combines TRBV4-3 with TRBJ1-5; no reliable D call. Per germline, CDR1 LGHNA and CDR2 YSLEER. This CDR3 is 15 amino acids long. Trimming took 0 bases from V and 0 from J, leaving 6 bases between them. The CDR3: CASSQDSLSNQPQHF. CDR3 bases: TGCGCCAGCAGCCAAGACAGTCTTAGCAATCAGCCCCAGCATTTT.

The V gene is TRBV13, the J gene TRBJ2-5; 9 bases agree with TRBD1. V was clipped by 5 bases and J by 2 bases; unmatched bases: 18. The CDR3 loop spans 19 amino acids. Looked up from germline, CDR1 is PRHDT and CDR2 is FYEKMQ (reference sequence). The CDR3 sequence: CASSRTGAPTTPKQETQYF. The CDR3 DNA is TGTGCCAGCAGCCGGACAGGGGCCCCCACTACCCCAAAACAAGAGACCCAGTACTTC.

For the CDR3, the DNA is TGTGCCAGCAGTTTACCTCCGGAGGGGTGGAATCAGCCCCAGCATTTT. Translation gives CASSLPPEGWNQPQHF. The chain is built from TRBV28 and TRBJ1-5, with D perhaps TRBD1 (5 bases). The CDR3 extends over 16 amino acids. Between the trimmed V and J ends, which lost 2 bases and 4 bases, there was a span of 15 bases. Germline assignment: CDR1 MDHEN and CDR2 SYDVKM.

J is TRBJ1-2 and V is TRBV4-1; D is uncertain. Germline V gene lookup returns CDR1 MGHRA and CDR2 YSYEKL. The CDR3 runs 15 residues. V gave up 1 base and J gave up 7 bases, with 16 bases separating them. CDR3 region: CASSQVYGVPRGYTF. CDR3 sequence (DNA): TGCGCCAGCAGCCAAGTTTACGGGGTCCCTCGTGGCTACACCTTC.

This clone was seen once. The CDR3: CASSLGQQVGGEKLFF. The DNA for the CDR3 is TGTGCCAGCAGCTTAGGGCAACAGGTTGGCGGTGAAAAACTGTTTTTT. V and J are TRBV7-9 and TRBJ1-4; a possible D gene is TRBD1 (5 bases). Per the germline V gene, CDR1 is SEHNR and CDR2 is FQNEAQ (reference sequence). The CDR3 length is 16 residues. Trimming shortened V by 1 base and J by 7 bases, and 16 bases separated the two germline ends.

This sequence joins TRBV18 and TRBJ2-7; 7 bases are shared with TRBD2. The CDR3 spans 12 residues. V trimming: 2 bases; J trimming: 5 bases; junction bases outside the gene matches: 0. CDR1 and CDR2 from the germline V gene are KGHSH and LQKENI. The CDR3, as DNA: TGTGCCAGCTCACCAGGGGGGGACGAGCAGTACTTC. It translates to CASSPGGDEQYF.

V gene TRBV6-1 combines with J gene TRBJ1-2; possible D gene TRBD1, 6 bases. V gave up 6 bases and J gave up 4 bases, with 18 bases separating them. Germline-derived CDR1 and CDR2 are MNHNS and SASEGT. The CDR3 covers 15 residues. CDR3 nucleotides: TGTGCCAGCAGCCAATACAAACAGGGCGGCTATGGCTACACCTTC. This sequence encodes CASSQYKQGGYGYTF.

The chain carries TRBV25-1 and TRBJ1-3; D remains ambiguous. The length of the CDR3 is 16 residues. V lost 2 bases and J lost 4, with 15 bases in between. CDR1 MGHDK and CDR2 SYGVNS come from the germline V gene. CDR3 bases: TGTGCCAGCAGTGAAGTTACTTCGAGCGGGGGAAACACCATATATTTT. The encoded protein is CASSEVTSSGGNTIYF.

This chain connects TRBV18 to TRBJ1-1; TRBD1 aligns across 8 bases. This CDR3 spans 13 amino acids. After removal of 3 bases from V and 7 bases from J, the junction contained 4 bases not matched to a gene. Germline V gene data show CDR1 as KGHSH and CDR2 as LQKENI. CDR3 DNA sequence: TGTGCCAGCTCACCTGGACAGGGCGGTGAAGCTTTCTTT. It translates to CASSPGQGGEAFF.

In the case of this clone: Distinct nucleotide sequences in the sample also encode this CDR3. Here the CDR3 DNA reads TGTGCCTGGAGTGGAAGACAGGGGATGGGGTCACCCCTCCACTTT. The encoded protein is CAWSGRQGMGSPLHF. This chain connects TRBV30 to TRBJ1-6; 8 bases match TRBD1. V shed 1 base, J shed 10 bases, and the junction held 9 bases outside the gene matches. CDR3 length equals 15 residues. CDR1 GTSNPN and CDR2 SVGIG come from the germline V gene (reference sequence).

The chain couples TRBV14 to TRBJ1-3; D ambiguous. This CDR3 has 13 residues. Germline values: CDR1 SGHDN, CDR2 FVKESK. The V and J ends lost 3 bases and 0 bases respectively, with 3 bases between them. Here the CDR3 DNA reads TGTGCCAGCAGCCAGGTCTCTGGAAACACCATATATTTT. Amino acid sequence: CASSQVSGNTIYF. The full variable domain, with the rest looked up from reference TRBV14 and TRBJ1-3, is EAGVTQFPSHSVIEKGQTVTLRCDPISGHDNLYWYRRVMGKEIKFLLHFVKESKQDESGMPNNRFLAERTGGTYSTLKVQPAELEDSGVYFCASSQVSGNTIYFGEGSWLTVV.